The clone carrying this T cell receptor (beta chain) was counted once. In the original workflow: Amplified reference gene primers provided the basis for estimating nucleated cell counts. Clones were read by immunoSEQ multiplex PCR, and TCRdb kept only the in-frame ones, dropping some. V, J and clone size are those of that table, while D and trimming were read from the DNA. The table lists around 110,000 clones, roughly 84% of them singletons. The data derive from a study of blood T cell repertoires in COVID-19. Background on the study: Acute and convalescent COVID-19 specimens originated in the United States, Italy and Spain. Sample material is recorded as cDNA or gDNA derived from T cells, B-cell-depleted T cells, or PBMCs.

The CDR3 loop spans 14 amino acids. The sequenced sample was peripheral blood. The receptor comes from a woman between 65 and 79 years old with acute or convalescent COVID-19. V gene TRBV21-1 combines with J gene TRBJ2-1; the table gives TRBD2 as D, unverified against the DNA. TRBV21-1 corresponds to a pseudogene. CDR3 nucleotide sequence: TGTGCCAGCACGGCTAGCGGGGGCCTCAATGAGCAGTTCTTC. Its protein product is CASTASGGLNEQFF.